The clone carrying this TCR beta chain has only one observation. No antigen is known for it. A fixed DNA input of around 0.35 ug was used per bulk PBMC sample. Some clones are missing from TCRdb's copy, which holds only in-frame ones; the method was immunoSEQ multiplex PCR. Altogether almost 25,000 clones are present, around 85% being singletons, with the ten largest covering 3.5% to 6%. CDR1 and CDR2 (germline): MNHEY, SVGAGI. This CDR3 has 13 amino acids. V dropped 6 bases and J dropped 8; count of bases not matched to a gene: 7. The time point was: pre-treatment baseline. Patients with prior systemic cancer treatment, concomitant immunosuppressants, or other active malignancies were excluded. The data were obtained in a study of blood T cell dynamics during melanoma immunotherapy. For the study at large: Metastatic melanoma patients received first-line pembrolizumab or nivolumab plus ipilimumab.

Study outcomes and limitations: Unlike progressors, later disease-control patients had W3 repertoires gaining clonality or diversity.

V and J are TRBV6-5 and TRBJ1-2; TRBD1 agrees at 9 bases. The source is a human donor with melanoma. This sample comprised blood, obtained from a patient treated with checkpoint blockade. The CDR3 loop reads CASSNRTGVGYTF. The DNA of the CDR3 is TGTGCCAGCAGCAATAGGACAGGGGTCGGCTACACCTTC.